Presented here are 5 T cell receptor beta chains from one specimen sequenced in a study of blood T cell repertoires in COVID-19 (dated by TCRdb to 2019 to 2021). Library construction relied on the immunoSEQ multiplex PCR assay. The immuneACCESS repertoire file appears here via TCRdb, limited to in-frame rearrangements. These files lack a portion of the clones; in checked studies, under half of the deficit traces to unresolved V genes, and the cause of the others is not known. Counted in this sample were fewer than 300,000 clones; approximately 83% of them appeared once. The top ten hold roughly 4% of the sample. Sequenced material: PBMCs or T cells enriched from blood (not recorded which). The origin of the receptors is a young woman who had recovered from COVID-19.

The V gene is TRBV9, the J gene TRBJ1-3; unclear D gene. The CDR3 covers 15 residues. The V end lost 3 bases, the J end lost 0 bases, and 10 bases lay between the germline ends. Germline CDR1 SGDLS, CDR2 YYNGEE. The CDR3 here is CASSAAGHSGNTIYF. In nucleotides, the CDR3 is TGTGCCAGCAGCGCTGCTGGGCACTCTGGAAACACCATATATTTT. The variable domain in full, completed from reference TRBV9 and TRBJ1-3, reads DSGVTQTPKHLITATGQRVTLRCSPRSGDLSVYWYQQSLDQGLQFLIQYYNGEERAKGNILERFSAQQFPDLHSELNLSSLELGDSALYFCASSAAGHSGNTIYFGEGSWLTVV.

The rearrangement joins TRBV2 to TRBJ1-5, with a weak D call TRBD1 (5 bases). Germline CDR1 and CDR2: SNHLY and FYNNEI. There are 15 residues in the CDR3. Trimming cost V 6 bases and J 2 bases, with 14 bases left between them. CDR3: CASRRGGAGNQPQHF. Here the CDR3 DNA reads TGTGCCAGCAGGAGGGGAGGGGCAGGCAATCAGCCCCAGCATTTT.

This sequence joins TRBV19 and TRBJ2-3, with 9 bases aligning to TRBD1. The CDR3 runs 16 residues. Losses at the gene ends were 3 bases for V and 0 bases for J; bases not matched to a gene: 4. Germline assignment: CDR1 LNHDA and CDR2 SQIVND (reference sequence). The CDR3: CASSMGTGRSTDTQYF. Written as DNA, the CDR3 is TGTGCCAGTAGTATGGGGACAGGGCGAAGCACAGATACGCAGTATTTT.

V usage is TRBV10-3 and J usage is TRBJ1-2; tentative D call: TRBD1 (6 bases). Trimming pared 4 bases from V and 4 bases from J, leaving 13 bases between. Germline values: CDR1 ENHRY, CDR2 SYGVKD. The CDR3 has 14 residues. The CDR3 DNA sequence: TGTGCCATCAGTGGTACAGGGTTGGCCTATGGCTACACCTTC. Its protein product is CAISGTGLAYGYTF.

The chain couples TRBV28 to TRBJ2-1, with TRBD2 identical over 7 bases. The germline V gene encodes CDR1 MDHEN and CDR2 SYDVKM. The CDR3 contains 14 residues. The junction had 7 bases not matched to a gene; V was cut back by 8 bases and J by 3 bases. In DNA form, the CDR3 reads TGTGCCAGCTCAGGCGGGAGTGGCTACAATGAGCAGTTCTTC. This translates into CASSGGSGYNEQFF.